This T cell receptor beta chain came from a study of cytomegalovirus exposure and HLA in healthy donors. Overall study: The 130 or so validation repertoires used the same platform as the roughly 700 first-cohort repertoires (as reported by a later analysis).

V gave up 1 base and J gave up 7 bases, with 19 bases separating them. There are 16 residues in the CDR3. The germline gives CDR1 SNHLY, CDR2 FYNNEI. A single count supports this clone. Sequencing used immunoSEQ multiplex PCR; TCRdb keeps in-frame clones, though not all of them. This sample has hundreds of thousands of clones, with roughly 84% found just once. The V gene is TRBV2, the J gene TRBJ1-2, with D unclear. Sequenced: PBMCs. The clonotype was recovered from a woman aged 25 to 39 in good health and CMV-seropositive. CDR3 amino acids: CASSEVTPALWGGYTF. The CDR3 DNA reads TGTGCCAGCAGTGAAGTAACCCCAGCGCTTTGGGGTGGCTACACCTTC.